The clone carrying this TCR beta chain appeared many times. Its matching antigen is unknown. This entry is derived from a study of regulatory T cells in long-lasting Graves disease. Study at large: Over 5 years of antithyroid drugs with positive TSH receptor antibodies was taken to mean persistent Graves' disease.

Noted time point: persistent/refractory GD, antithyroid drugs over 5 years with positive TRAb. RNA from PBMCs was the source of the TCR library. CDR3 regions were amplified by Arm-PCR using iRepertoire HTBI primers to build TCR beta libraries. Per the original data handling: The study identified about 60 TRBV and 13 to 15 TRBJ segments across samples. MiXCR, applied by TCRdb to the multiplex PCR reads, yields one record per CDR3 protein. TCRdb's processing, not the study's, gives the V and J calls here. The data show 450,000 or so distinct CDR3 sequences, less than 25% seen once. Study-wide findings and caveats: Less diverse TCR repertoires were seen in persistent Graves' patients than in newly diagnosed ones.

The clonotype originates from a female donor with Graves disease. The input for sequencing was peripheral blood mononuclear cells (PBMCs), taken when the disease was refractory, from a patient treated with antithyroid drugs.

The CDR3 loop reads CASSTQGRERAGYTF. CDR3 nucleotides: TGTGCCAGCAGTACCCAGGGAAGGGAACGTGCTGGCTACACCTTC. The genes are TRBV28 and TRBJ1-2, with D maybe TRBD1 (5 bases). The CDR3 runs to 15 residues. Germline CDR1 MDHEN, CDR2 SYDVKM. V lost 5 bases and J lost 7, with 20 bases in between.